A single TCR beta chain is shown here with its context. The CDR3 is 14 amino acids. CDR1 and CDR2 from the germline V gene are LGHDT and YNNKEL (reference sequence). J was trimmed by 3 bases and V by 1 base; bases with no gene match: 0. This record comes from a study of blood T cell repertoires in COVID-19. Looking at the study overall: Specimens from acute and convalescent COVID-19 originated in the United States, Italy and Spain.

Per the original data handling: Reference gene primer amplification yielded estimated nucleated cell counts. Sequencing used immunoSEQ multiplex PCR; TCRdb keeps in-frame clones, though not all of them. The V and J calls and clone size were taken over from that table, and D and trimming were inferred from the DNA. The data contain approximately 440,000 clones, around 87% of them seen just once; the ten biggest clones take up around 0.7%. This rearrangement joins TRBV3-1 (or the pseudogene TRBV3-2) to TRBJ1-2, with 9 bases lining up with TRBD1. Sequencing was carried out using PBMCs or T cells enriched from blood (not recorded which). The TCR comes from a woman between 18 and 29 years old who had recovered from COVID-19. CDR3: CASSQGQGDYGYTF. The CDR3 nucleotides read TGTGCCAGCAGCCAAGGACAGGGGGACTATGGCTACACCTTC.